A single T cell receptor beta chain is shown here with its context. Its target is unknown. The CDR3 is made up of 15 amino acids. The germline V and J ends were trimmed by 2 bases and 2 bases, with 12 bases remaining between them. Germline CDR1 reads SGHVT; CDR2 reads SQSDAQ. This sample was taken from a study of T cell responses to AZD1222 COVID-19 vaccine. Study-wide results and limits: Without day 14 samples, only post-peak T cell repertoires were studied. Within unmutated variant regions lay the reported targets of nearly half of spike-specific TCRs.

Here immunoSEQ multiplex PCR was the method, and the copy in TCRdb shows in-frame clones only, minus some. This sample has roughly 140,000 clones, with 90% found just once. The chain links TRBV7-4 to TRBJ2-5; tentative D call: TRBD1 (6 bases). The sequence derives from an adult who received the AZD1222 COVID-19 vaccine. The specimen comprised peripheral blood, sampled 28 days after the second AZD1222 dose. CDR3 DNA: TGTGCCAGCAGCTTAAAGGGACATTCTCAAGAGACCCAGTACTTC. This codes for CASSLKGHSQETQYF.